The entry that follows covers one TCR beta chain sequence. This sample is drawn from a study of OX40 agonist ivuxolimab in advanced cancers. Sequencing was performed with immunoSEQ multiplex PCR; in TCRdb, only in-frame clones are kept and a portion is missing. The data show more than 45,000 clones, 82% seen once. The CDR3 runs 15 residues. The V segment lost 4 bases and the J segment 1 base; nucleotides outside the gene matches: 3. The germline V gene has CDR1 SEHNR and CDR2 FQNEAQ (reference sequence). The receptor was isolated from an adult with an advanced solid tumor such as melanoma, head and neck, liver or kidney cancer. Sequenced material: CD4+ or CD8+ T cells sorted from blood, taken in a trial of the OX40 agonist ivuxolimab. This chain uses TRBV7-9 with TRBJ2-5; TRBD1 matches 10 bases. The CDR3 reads CASSSRDRGQETQYF. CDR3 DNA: TGTGCCAGCAGCTCCCGGGACAGGGGCCAAGAGACCCAGTACTTC. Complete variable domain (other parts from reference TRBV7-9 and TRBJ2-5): DTGVSQNPRHKITKRGQNVTFRCDPISEHNRLYWYRQTLGQGPEFLTYFQNEAQLEKSRLLSDRFSAERPKGSFSTLEIQRTEQGDSAMYLCASSSRDRGQETQYFGPGTRLLVL.